These 15 T cell receptor beta chains originate from one sample sequenced in a study of blood T cell repertoires in COVID-19. Only in-frame clones appear in the TCRdb table, and some are missing; sequencing was by immunoSEQ multiplex PCR. The sample gives approximately 350,000 clones, around 87% of which show up once; about 6.3% is in the top ten. The sequencing sample was made of peripheral blood. All receptors come from a woman between 50 and 59 years old with COVID-19, enrolled during active disease.

The rearrangement uses TRBV30 and TRBJ2-3; 11 positions match TRBD2. V shed 2 bases and J 0 bases; nucleotides not matched to a gene: 4. Germline CDR1 GTSNPN, CDR2 SVGIG (reference sequence). This CDR3 has 16 residues. The CDR3 coding sequence is TGTGCCTGGAGTACTAGCGGGAGCCTGAGCACAGATACGCAGTATTTT. Translation: CAWSTSGSLSTDTQYF.

The chain has TRBV4-1 and TRBJ1-1; 9 positions agree with TRBD1. CDR3 length equals 16 residues. J was trimmed by 2 bases and V by 4 bases; bases with no gene match: 8. Germline V lookup: CDR1 MGHRA, CDR2 YSYEKL. CDR3 residues: CASSLRTGQGNTEAFF. The CDR3 bases are TGCGCCAGCAGCCTTCGCACGGGACAGGGCAACACTGAAGCTTTCTTT.

The V call is TRBV4-3, the J call TRBJ2-1; 12 positions match TRBD2. The CDR3 spans 18 residues. V lost 1 base, J lost 5 bases, and 9 bases stayed unmatched. Germline lookup yields CDR1 LGHNA and CDR2 YSLEER. The CDR3 reads CASSQAVKTSGSDNEQFF. CDR3 in DNA: TGCGCCAGCAGCCAAGCCGTGAAGACTAGCGGGAGCGACAATGAGCAGTTCTTC.

J is TRBJ2-7 and V is TRBV11-2, with 9 bases matching TRBD1. CDR3 length: 15 residues. From germline, CDR1 is SGHAT and CDR2 FQNNGV. Trimming cost V 1 base and J 4 bases; bases outside gene matches: 5. CDR3 in amino acids: CASSLVWTGEYEQYF. CDR3 sequence (DNA): TGTGCCAGCAGCTTAGTATGGACAGGGGAATACGAGCAGTACTTC.

The gene calls are TRBV4-2 and TRBJ2-1; 8 bases line up with TRBD2. V gave up 0 bases and J gave up 3 bases; unmatched junction bases: 4. CDR1 is LGHNA, CDR2 YNFKEQ, per germline. This CDR3 region has 16 residues. The CDR3 here is CASSQDVGTSYNEQFF. Here the CDR3 DNA reads TGTGCCAGCAGCCAAGATGTGGGGACTAGCTACAATGAGCAGTTCTTC.

This chain links TRBV27 with TRBJ1-6; TRBD1 agrees at 9 bases. With V trimmed by 4 bases and J by 6 bases, 7 bases remained unmatched. The CDR3 contains 16 residues. CDR1 MNHEY and CDR2 SMNVEV come from the germline V gene (reference sequence). The CDR3 nucleotides read TGTGCCAGCAGTTCGACAGGGGGAAATTCTAATTCACCCCTCCACTTT. Residues: CASSSTGGNSNSPLHF.

This clone was counted a few times. This chain uses TRBV6-4 with TRBJ2-2, with TRBD1 as a possible D gene (5 bases). Trimming took 0 bases from V and 2 from J, leaving 10 bases between them. Germline assignment: CDR1 MRHNA and CDR2 SNTAGT. CDR3 size: 16 residues. CDR3 bases: TGTGCCAGCAGTGACTCTGCGGACACTAACACCGGGGAGCTGTTTTTT. Its translation: CASSDSADTNTGELFF.

V and J are TRBV5-1 and TRBJ2-3, with 14 positions matching TRBD2. Trimming cost V 4 bases and J 2 bases; bases outside gene matches: 6. The CDR3 is made up of 17 amino acids. From germline, CDR1 is SGHRS and CDR2 YFSETQ. The CDR3 nucleotides read TGCGCCAGCAGCACGGGACTAGCGGGAGCCACCACAGATACGCAGTATTTT. It translates to CASSTGLAGATTDTQYF.

The V call is TRBV30, the J call TRBJ1-1; no reliable D call. Between the trimmed V and J ends, which lost 1 base and 10 bases, there was a span of 7 bases. The germline CDR1 and CDR2 sequences are GTSNPN and SVGIG (reference sequence). The CDR3 contains 10 residues. CDR3 protein: CAWSEPTAFF. In DNA, the CDR3 is TGTGCCTGGAGTGAACCTACAGCTTTCTTT.

The chain uses TRBV7-2 and TRBJ2-3; tentative D call: TRBD2 (6 bases). Germline CDR1 is SGHTA and CDR2 is FQGNSA. CDR3 length: 17 residues. Trimming removed 5 bases from V and 3 bases from J, with 21 bases in between. The CDR3 coding sequence is TGTGCCAGCAGCCCCCACTTCTTGGGAGGTTCTACAGATACGCAGTATTTT. Residues: CASSPHFLGGSTDTQYF.

The chain links TRBV9 to TRBJ2-1, with 8 positions matching TRBD1. Germline CDR1 SGDLS, CDR2 YYNGEE. The CDR3 runs to 15 residues. V shed 4 bases and J 8 bases; nucleotides not matched to a gene: 11. Written as DNA, the CDR3 is TGTGCCAGCAGCTCTCGGACAGGGTTGGTCGATGAGCAGTTCTTC. Translating gives CASSSRTGLVDEQFF.

This sequence joins TRBV7-9 and TRBJ1-2; TRBD1 agrees at 10 bases. The CDR3 consists of 15 residues. The V and J ends lost 6 bases and 4 bases, in that order; junction bases with no gene match: 8. The germline V gene encodes CDR1 SEHNR and CDR2 FQNEAQ (reference sequence). The DNA for the CDR3 is TGTGCCAGCAGGCCCCCGGGACAGGGGCCCTATGGCTACACCTTC. Translated: CASRPPGQGPYGYTF.

V usage is TRBV5-1 and J usage is TRBJ2-2, with D tentatively TRBD2 (5 bases). This CDR3 comprises 14 residues. V shed 5 bases and J shed 1 base, with 9 bases lying between them. Germline V gives CDR1 SGHRS, CDR2 YFSETQ. The DNA of the CDR3 is TGCGCCAGCAGGGACTCCTTGAACACCGGGGAGCTGTTTTTT. It is translated as CASRDSLNTGELFF.

The chain couples TRBV5-1 to TRBJ2-2; 9 nucleotides align to TRBD2. Trimming removed 0 bases from V and 0 bases from J; junction bases left unmatched: 3. This CDR3 spans 17 amino acids. Germline CDR1 reads SGHRS; CDR2 reads YFSETQ. CDR3: CASSLVSGSANTGELFF. The CDR3 bases are TGCGCCAGCAGCTTGGTTAGCGGGAGTGCGAACACCGGGGAGCTGTTTTTT.

The chain links TRBV27 to TRBJ2-3; maybe TRBD1 (5 bases). Looked up from germline, CDR1 is MNHEY and CDR2 is SMNVEV (reference sequence). This CDR3 spans 13 amino acids. The V end was cut by 3 bases, the J end by 1 base, with 5 bases between. CDR3 amino acids: CASSLGRTDTQYF. CDR3 in DNA: TGTGCCAGCAGTTTGGGGCGCACAGATACGCAGTATTTT.